The 26 T cell receptor beta chains listed next were all sequenced from one sample in a study of shared clonotypes between healthy human individuals. Profiled with immunoSEQ multiplex PCR; TCRdb holds only in-frame clones, not every one. The table shows approximately 720,000 clones, with 92% occurring only once. The naive CD8 population came from CD45RO-negative cells selected for CCR7, without terminally differentiated effector memory CD45RA+ cells. The source material was naive CD8+ T cells sorted from blood. The receptor source for this set is a man under 40 in good health.

J is TRBJ1-1 and V is TRBV21-1. TRBV21-1 has pseudogene status. This CDR3 is built from 12 residues. The CDR3 spells CASRRLNTEAFF. CDR3 DNA: TGTGCCAGCAGAAGGCTGAACACTGAAGCTTTCTTT.

This chain joins TRBV5-1 and TRBJ2-1; no clear D. This CDR3 is built from 14 residues. V was trimmed by 3 bases and J by 0 bases, leaving 7 bases between them. Germline lookup yields CDR1 SGHRS and CDR2 YFSETQ. CDR3 in DNA: TGCGCCAGCAGCTCCGGTAGCTCCTACAATGAGCAGTTCTTC. Translation: CASSSGSSYNEQFF.

This chain links TRBV7-9 with TRBJ2-3, with TRBD2 matching over 10 bases. Germline values: CDR1 SEHNR, CDR2 FQNEAQ (reference sequence). V lost 4 bases and J lost 3; bases outside the gene matches: 1. The CDR3 has 14 residues. CDR3 nucleotide sequence: TGTGCCAGCAGCTCTAGCGGGAGTACAGATACGCAGTATTTT. It is translated as CASSSSGSTDTQYF.

In this sample, this clone turned up once. The chain is built from TRBV10-1 and TRBJ2-1; 11 nucleotides align to TRBD2. The V gene end was trimmed by 3 bases and the J gene end by 9 bases; junction bases not matched to a gene: 1. This CDR3 has 13 residues. The germline CDR1 and CDR2 sequences are WNHNN and SYGVQD (reference sequence). As DNA, the CDR3 is TGCGCCAGCAGTGATGGGACTAGCGGTGAGCAGTTCTTC. Protein sequence: CASSDGTSGEQFF.

The genes are TRBV27 and TRBJ1-2; D gene ambiguous. The CDR3 runs 16 residues. The germline V gene encodes CDR1 MNHEY and CDR2 SMNVEV (reference sequence). Trimming took 7 bases from V and 0 from J, leaving 18 bases between them. The CDR3 DNA reads as TGTGCCAGCAACAGCGGATCGGCGGATGCTAACTATGGCTACACCTTC. Amino acids: CASNSGSADANYGYTF.

The CDR3 nucleotides are TGTGCCAGCAGCTCCATGGGTGAGCAGTTCTTC. It specifies CASSSMGEQFF. The chain couples TRBV7-9 to TRBJ2-1; unclear D gene. The CDR3 loop spans 11 amino acids. CDR1 SEHNR and CDR2 FQNEAQ come from the germline V gene (reference sequence). Trimming cost V 4 bases and J 9 bases, with 7 bases left between them.

The CDR3 is CAWSITERADTQYF. The CDR3 bases are TGTGCCTGGAGCATAACGGAAAGAGCAGATACGCAGTATTTT. This chain uses TRBV30 with TRBJ2-3; D is uncertain. V was cut by 3 bases and J by 4 bases, with 14 bases left in between. Germline V CDR1 and CDR2: GTSNPN, SVGIG (reference sequence). CDR3 length: 14 amino acids.

The chain joins TRBV4-1 to TRBJ2-1; D call uncertain. V was clipped by 0 bases and J by 7 bases, with 1 base between them. The CDR3 covers 11 residues. The V gene's germline CDR1 is MGHRA and CDR2 YSYEKL. The CDR3 loop is CASSQENEQFF. The CDR3, as DNA: TGCGCCAGCAGCCAAGAAAATGAGCAGTTCTTC.

This rearrangement joins TRBV10-2 to TRBJ2-2; 7 bases align to TRBD1. Germline CDR1 is WSHSY and CDR2 is SAAADI. The CDR3 is made up of 15 amino acids. The junction had 8 bases not matched to a gene; V was cut back by 8 bases and J by 2 bases. The CDR3 DNA follows: TGCGCCAGCCTAAAAGGGGGCCTCAACACCGGGGAGCTGTTTTTT. Its protein is CASLKGGLNTGELFF.

The V call is TRBV5-1, the J call TRBJ1-1, with unresolved D. The CDR3 covers 13 residues. Germline CDR1 reads SGHRS; CDR2 reads YFSETQ. The V end lost 4 bases, the J end lost 1 base, and 8 bases lay between the germline ends. Here the CDR3 DNA reads TGCGCCAGCAGCCGGCCTGGGAACACTGAAGCTTTCTTT. Its protein product is CASSRPGNTEAFF.

This chain links TRBV6-5 with TRBJ2-7; D remains ambiguous. Germline assignment: CDR1 MNHEY and CDR2 SVGAGI. With 5 bases removed from V and 7 bases from J, the gap between germline ends came to 6 bases. The CDR3 runs 10 residues. This CDR3 reads CASSVGEQYF. The CDR3 bases are TGTGCCAGCAGTGTCGGTGAGCAGTACTTC.

V gene TRBV7-9 combines with J gene TRBJ2-1; D may be TRBD2 (6 bases). V was clipped by 2 bases and J by 7 bases, with 21 bases between them. CDR1 is SEHNR, CDR2 FQNEAQ, per germline (reference sequence). This CDR3 spans 17 amino acids. CDR3: CASSLIIREQRRNEQFF. DNA for the CDR3: TGTGCCAGCAGCTTAATTATCCGGGAGCAAAGGAGAAATGAGCAGTTCTTC.

DNA of the CDR3: TGTGCCAGCAGCTTACGACAGACAACTAATGAAAAACTGTTTTTT. As protein: CASSLRQTTNEKLFF. The chain couples TRBV13 to TRBJ1-4; the D gene is possibly TRBD1 (5 bases). Germline CDR1 PRHDT, CDR2 FYEKMQ (reference sequence). There are 15 residues in the CDR3. Deletions cut 2 bases from V and 0 bases from J, with 7 bases between.

This chain joins TRBV10-1 and TRBJ1-3; unclear D gene. The V end was cut by 8 bases, the J end by 2 bases, with 13 bases between. Germline CDR1 reads WNHNN; CDR2 reads SYGVQD (reference sequence). The CDR3 is 14 residues long. The CDR3 coding sequence is TGCGCCAGCTCGGACCGCGATACTGGAAACACCATATATTTT. It is translated as CASSDRDTGNTIYF.

The genes are TRBV4-3 and TRBJ1-3; D possibly corresponds to TRBD1 (5 bases). V lost 0 bases, J lost 1 base, and 13 bases lay in between. This CDR3 is 17 amino acids long. Germline V gene sequence: CDR1 LGHNA, CDR2 YSLEER. CDR3 loop: CASSQDLQGRSGNTIYF. The CDR3 DNA follows: TGCGCCAGCAGCCAAGATCTTCAGGGAAGATCTGGAAACACCATATATTTT.

The chain recombines TRBV7-8 with TRBJ1-1; TRBD1 agrees at 10 bases. The CDR3 is 14 residues long. Germline trimming cut 5 bases from V and 6 bases from J; bases unmatched to any gene: 6. Germline CDR1 is SGHVS and CDR2 is FQNEAQ. CDR3 DNA sequence: TGTGCCAGCAGCCCAGGACAGGGGGTGGCTGAAGCTTTCTTT. As protein: CASSPGQGVAEAFF.

Ten or more counts support this clone. In nucleotides, the CDR3 is TGTGCCAGCAGTTTATTGGACGGTGGGGAGACCCAGTACTTC. As protein: CASSLLDGGETQYF. The J gene is TRBJ2-5, the V gene TRBV27, with no clear D. CDR1 MNHEY and CDR2 SMNVEV come from the germline V gene (reference sequence). This CDR3 is built from 14 residues. V lost 1 base and J 5 bases, leaving 11 bases between the germline ends.

The J gene is TRBJ2-3, the V gene TRBV11-1, with D uncertain. Germline assignment: CDR1 SGHAT and CDR2 FQDESV (reference sequence). This CDR3 is built from 16 residues. V shed 3 bases and J shed 0 bases, with 13 bases lying between them. The CDR3 protein is CASSLNVVGSTDTQYF. CDR3 nucleotides: TGTGCCAGCAGCTTGAATGTAGTCGGGAGCACAGATACGCAGTATTTT.

This clone was counted at least ten times. The chain has TRBV6-5 and TRBJ1-2; 10 bases agree with TRBD1. Germline V lookup: CDR1 MNHEY, CDR2 SVGAGI. The CDR3 sequence is 12 residues long. The J segment lost 10 bases and the V segment lost 8 bases, leaving 7 bases of the junction unmatched. DNA for the CDR3: TGTGCCAGCGGCCGGACAGGGGGTTTCTACACCTTC. Translated: CASGRTGGFYTF.

V and J are TRBV19 and TRBJ1-1, with a weak D call TRBD1 (6 bases). Trimming removed 6 bases from V and 6 bases from J, with 11 bases in between. Looked up from germline, CDR1 is LNHDA and CDR2 is SQIVND (reference sequence). The CDR3 contains 12 residues. CDR3 amino acids: CASRTGTAEAFF. CDR3 sequence (DNA): TGTGCCAGTAGAACAGGGACGGCTGAAGCTTTCTTT.

The V and J genes are TRBV30 and TRBJ2-7, with unresolved D. The CDR3 loop spans 13 amino acids. The ends were cut back, 5 bases at V and 0 bases at J, with 11 bases in the middle. Germline values: CDR1 GTSNPN, CDR2 SVGIG (reference sequence). The CDR3 loop is CAWSWSSSYEQYF. The CDR3 bases are TGTGCCTGGTCGTGGTCAAGCTCCTACGAGCAGTACTTC. Supplemented by reference TRBV30 and TRBJ2-7, the full variable domain reads SQTIHQWPATLVQPVGSPLSLECTVEGTSNPNLYWYRQAAGRGLQLLFYSVGIGQISSEVPQNLSASRPQDRQFILSSKKLLLSDSGFYLCAWSWSSSYEQYFGPGTRLTVT.

The chain recombines TRBV28 with TRBJ2-7; TRBD1 matches at 8 bases. Per the germline V gene, CDR1 is MDHEN and CDR2 is SYDVKM. V lost 5 bases to trimming and J lost 3 bases; unmatched junction nucleotides: 6. The CDR3 is 14 residues long. CDR3 sequence reads: CASSPDRGDYEQYF. CDR3 nucleotide sequence: TGTGCCAGCAGTCCCGACAGGGGTGACTACGAGCAGTACTTC.

This clone was recorded once. The chain couples TRBV15 to TRBJ2-5, with 7 bases that match TRBD1. Trimming at V came to 0 bases and at J to 5 bases, leaving 6 bases not matched to a gene. The CDR3 runs to 15 residues. Germline CDR1 reads LNHNV; CDR2 reads YYDKDF (reference sequence). In DNA, the CDR3 is TGTGCCACCAGCAGAGAACAGGGGTGGCGGGAGACCCAGTACTTC. Its translation is CATSREQGWRETQYF.

This chain uses TRBV4-1 with TRBJ2-2; perhaps D is TRBD1 or TRBD2 (5 bases each). The CDR3 totals 14 residues. Per the germline V gene, CDR1 is MGHRA and CDR2 is YSYEKL. V was trimmed by 4 bases and J by 9 bases, leaving 15 bases between them. Written as DNA, the CDR3 is TGCGCCAGCAGCCCCCGGGACCCGGTTAGGGAGCTGTTTTTT. Protein: CASSPRDPVRELFF.

A single count supports this clone. The chain employs TRBV29-1 and TRBJ2-5; the D is unclear. The V gene lost 2 bases and the J gene lost 1 base, with 26 bases spanning the gap. Germline loops: CDR1 SQVTM, CDR2 ANQGSEA. The CDR3 sequence is 19 residues long. The CDR3 DNA follows: TGCAGCGTTGAAAGGGTGGGTCTAGTCCCCGCAGAAAGCCAAGAGACCCAGTACTTC. It specifies CSVERVGLVPAESQETQYF.

In DNA form, the CDR3 reads TGTGCCAGCAGCCCGAGGACACCCACCTACGAGCAGTACTTC. Its protein product is CASSPRTPTYEQYF. The rearrangement uses TRBV14 and TRBJ2-7; tentative D call: TRBD1 (5 bases). The CDR3 covers 14 residues. Trimming pared 4 bases from V and 2 bases from J, leaving 12 bases between. Germline assignment: CDR1 SGHDN and CDR2 FVKESK.